This paragraph covers one T cell receptor beta chain sequence. The source of the sample is a study of immune characterization of retroperitoneal liposarcoma. The CDR3 spans 17 residues. V lost 5 bases, J lost 0 bases, and 18 bases lay in between. Germline values: CDR1 SEHNR, CDR2 FQNEAQ (reference sequence). TCRdb called the PCR reads again in MiXCR, with one record for every CDR3 protein. The table lists about 10,000 distinct CDR3 sequences, around a quarter of them singletons. This chain connects TRBV7-9 to TRBJ2-3, with TRBD2 as a possible D gene (6 bases). Sequenced input: tumor tissue. The clonotype was recovered from a male donor with retroperitoneal liposarcoma. CDR3 residues: CASSPSLAPTSTDTQYF. The CDR3 DNA reads as TGTGCCAGCAGCCCCAGCCTAGCGCCAACTAGCACAGATACGCAGTATTTT.